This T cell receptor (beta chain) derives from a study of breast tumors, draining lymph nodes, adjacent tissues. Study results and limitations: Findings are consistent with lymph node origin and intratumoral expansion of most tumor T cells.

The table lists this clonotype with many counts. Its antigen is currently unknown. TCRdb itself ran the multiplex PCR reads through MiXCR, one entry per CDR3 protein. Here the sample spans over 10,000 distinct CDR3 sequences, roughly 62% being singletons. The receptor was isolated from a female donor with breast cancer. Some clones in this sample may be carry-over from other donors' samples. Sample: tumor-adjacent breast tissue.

CDR3 in DNA: TGTGCCAGCAGCCCTACGGGGGTCTACGAGCAGTACTTC. It specifies CASSPTGVYEQYF. The rearrangement uses TRBV6-1 and TRBJ2-7; a weak D match, TRBD2 (6 bases). V was shortened by 6 bases and J by 3 bases, with 12 bases between the two germline ends. The length of the CDR3 is 13 residues. Germline CDR1 reads MNHNS; CDR2 reads SASEGT.